The rows below give T cell receptor beta chains drawn from one sample of a study of blood T cell repertoires in COVID-19. Using immunoSEQ multiplex PCR, the repertoire was profiled, and TCRdb retains in-frame clones only, with some absent. The sample carries around 340,000 clones, 88% recorded once. Sequencing used PBMCs or T cells enriched from blood (not recorded which). These receptors were taken from a woman aged 25 to 39 who had been exposed to COVID-19. The CDR3 runs from the conserved cysteine through the conserved F or W. The D gene is left open where the match is weak. Not every row has a clone size; where given, it reads once, few, many or a size class.

D: NA
V: TRBV4-2
J: TRBJ1-2
size: few
CDR3: CASSQDQDGYTF
DNA: TGTGCCAGCAGCCAAGATCAGGATGGCTACACCTTC

D: NA
V: TRBV5-6
J: TRBJ2-7
size: NA
CDR3: CASSLVGGASNF
DNA: TGTGCCAGCAGCTTGGTAGGGGGGGCGTCGAACTTC

D: NA
V: TRBV6-5
J: TRBJ2-5
size: NA
CDR3: CASSHRETQYF
DNA: TGTGCCAGCAGTCACAGGGAGACCCAGTACTTC

D: TRBD2
V: TRBV7-6
J: TRBJ2-5
size: NA
CDR3: CASSPSSGSWETQYF
DNA: TGTGCCAGCAGCCCTTCTAGCGGGAGTTGGGAGACCCAGTACTTC

D: NA
V: TRBV29-1
J: TRBJ1-1
size: NA
CDR3: CSVRTGLVNTEAFF
DNA: TGCAGCGTTCGAACAGGGTTGGTGAACACTGAAGCTTTCTTT

D: NA
V: TRBV6-4
J: TRBJ2-2
size: NA
CDR3: CASSREYAGELFF
DNA: TGTGCCAGCAGTCGGGAGTATGCCGGGGAGCTGTTTTTT

D: TRBD1
V: TRBV5-1
J: TRBJ1-1
size: NA
CDR3: CASSGVGQGAFWNTEAFF
DNA: TGCGCCAGCAGCGGAGTGGGACAGGGGGCTTTTTGGAACACTGAAGCTTTCTTT

D: NA
V: TRBV28
J: TRBJ1-3
size: NA
CDR3: CASRTQASGNTIYF
DNA: TGTGCCAGCAGAACCCAGGCCTCTGGAAACACCATATATTTT

D: TRBD1
V: TRBV5-4
J: TRBJ1-2
size: NA
CDR3: CASSFGDRGIYGYTF
DNA: TGTGCCAGCAGCTTCGGGGACAGGGGAATCTATGGCTACACCTTC

D: NA
V: TRBV7-2
J: TRBJ1-1
size: few
CDR3: CASSLATGNTEAFF
DNA: TGTGCCAGCAGCCTAGCGACAGGGAACACTGAAGCTTTCTTT

D: NA
V: TRBV7-9
J: TRBJ2-2
size: NA
CDR3: CASSPRLANTGELFF
DNA: TGTGCCAGCAGCCCCCGACTAGCGAACACCGGGGAGCTGTTTTTT

D: NA
V: TRBV6-5
J: TRBJ2-3
size: NA
CDR3: CATQRGGPGDTQYF
DNA: TGTGCCACCCAGAGGGGGGGGCCGGGAGATACGCAGTATTTT

D: TRBD1
V: TRBV6-5
J: TRBJ1-5
size: NA
CDR3: CASGGGRQPQHF
DNA: TGTGCCAGCGGAGGGGGCAGGCAGCCCCAGCATTTT

D: NA
V: TRBV9
J: TRBJ2-3
size: NA
CDR3: CASSPRTAGTDTQYF
DNA: TGTGCCAGCAGCCCCAGGACAGCCGGCACAGATACGCAGTATTTT

D: TRBD1
V: TRBV11-3
J: TRBJ2-5
size: NA
CDR3: CASSSDRGRVETQYF
DNA: TGTGCCAGCAGTTCGGACAGGGGGCGCGTGGAGACCCAGTACTTC

D: NA
V: TRBV12-3/TRBV12-4
J: TRBJ1-4
size: few
CDR3: CASSFMEKLFF
DNA: TGTGCCAGCAGTTTCATGGAAAAACTGTTTTTT

D: NA
V: TRBV6-5
J: TRBJ1-1
size: NA
CDR3: CASSYHSRLPNEAFF
DNA: TGTGCCAGCAGTTACCATTCCAGGTTGCCAAATGAAGCTTTCTTT

D: NA
V: TRBV9
J: TRBJ1-4
size: NA
CDR3: CASSVGAGQEKLFF
DNA: TGTGCCAGCAGCGTAGGGGCAGGACAAGAAAAACTGTTTTTT

D: NA
V: TRBV21-1
J: TRBJ2-3
size: NA
CDR3: CASSAGWSGRNTDTQYF
DNA: TGTGCCAGCAGCGCAGGGTGGAGCGGGAGGAACACAGATACGCAGTATTTT

D: TRBD2
V: TRBV3-1/TRBV3-2
J: TRBJ2-5
size: NA
CDR3: CASSQGIGTSKKETQYF
DNA: TGTGCCAGCAGCCAAGGAATCGGGACTAGTAAAAAAGAGACCCAGTACTTC

D: TRBD2
V: TRBV5-4
J: TRBJ2-7
size: many
CDR3: CASSLGTSGSYEQYF
DNA: TGTGCCAGCAGCTTGGGGACTAGCGGCTCCTACGAGCAGTACTTC

D: NA
V: TRBV29-1
J: TRBJ1-4
size: NA
CDR3: CSVDGGAEKLFF
DNA: TGCAGCGTCGACGGAGGCGCTGAAAAACTGTTTTTT

D: NA
V: TRBV9
J: TRBJ1-1
size: once
CDR3: CASSVEPLNTEAFF
DNA: TGTGCCAGCAGCGTAGAGCCCCTGAACACTGAAGCTTTCTTT

D: TRBD1
V: TRBV27
J: TRBJ1-1
size: NA
CDR3: CASSLNQDRGDTEAFF
DNA: TGTGCCAGCAGTTTAAACCAGGACAGGGGAGACACTGAAGCTTTCTTT

D: NA
V: TRBV9
J: TRBJ2-2
size: NA
CDR3: CASSVRDTNTGELFF
DNA: TGTGCCAGCAGCGTCCGGGACACTAACACCGGGGAGCTGTTTTTT

D: NA
V: TRBV9
J: TRBJ1-2
size: NA
CDR3: CASSRGLLGYGYTF
DNA: TGTGCCAGCAGCCGGGGACTTTTGGGCTATGGCTACACCTTC

D: NA
V: TRBV13
J: TRBJ1-6
size: NA
CDR3: CASSLEGLQNSPLHF
DNA: TGTGCCAGCAGCTTAGAGGGACTTCAGAATTCACCCCTCCACTTT

D: NA
V: TRBV10-3
J: TRBJ1-5
size: NA
CDR3: CAISAGQDPPREAQHF
DNA: TGTGCCATCAGTGCGGGCCAAGACCCCCCGAGGGAGGCCCAGCATTTT

D: TRBD1
V: TRBV5-6
J: TRBJ2-1
size: NA
CDR3: CASSFGTGSYNEQFF
DNA: TGTGCCAGCAGCTTTGGGACAGGGTCCTACAATGAGCAGTTCTTC

D: TRBD2
V: TRBV7-3
J: TRBJ2-1
size: few
CDR3: CATATSGYNEQFF
DNA: TGTGCCACCGCGACTAGCGGATACAATGAGCAGTTCTTC

D: TRBD1
V: TRBV7-9
J: TRBJ2-7
size: NA
CDR3: CASGVKGQAYEQYF
DNA: TGTGCCAGCGGAGTAAAGGGACAGGCCTACGAGCAGTACTTC

D: TRBD1
V: TRBV29-1
J: TRBJ1-1
size: NA
CDR3: CSVEGQLNTEAFF
DNA: TGCAGCGTTGAGGGACAGCTGAACACTGAAGCTTTCTTT

D: TRBD1
V: TRBV5-8
J: TRBJ2-1
size: NA
CDR3: CARENRGLSYNEQFF
DNA: TGTGCCAGGGAGAACAGGGGGCTCTCCTACAATGAGCAGTTCTTC

D: TRBD2
V: TRBV7-6
J: TRBJ2-2
size: NA
CDR3: CASSLEADRTSGSNTGELFF
DNA: TGTGCCAGCAGCTTAGAGGCGGATAGGACTAGCGGGAGTAATACCGGGGAGCTGTTTTTT

D: TRBD1
V: TRBV5-1
J: TRBJ1-2
size: NA
CDR3: CASSHSLGTDYGYTF
DNA: TGCGCCAGCAGCCACAGCCTCGGGACAGACTATGGCTACACCTTC

D: TRBD2
V: TRBV3-1/TRBV3-2
J: TRBJ2-7
size: few
CDR3: CASSQDEGRRGVDSYEQYF
DNA: TGTGCCAGCAGCCAAGACGAAGGTAGGCGGGGGGTAGATTCCTACGAGCAGTACTTC

D: NA
V: TRBV7-8
J: TRBJ1-5
size: NA
CDR3: CASSLGQGVGNQPQHF
DNA: TGTGCCAGCAGCTTAGGCCAGGGCGTGGGCAATCAGCCCCAGCATTTT

D: NA
V: TRBV25-1
J: TRBJ2-3
size: NA
CDR3: CASSEYLGGDTQYF
DNA: TGTGCCAGCAGTGAATATTTGGGAGGAGATACGCAGTATTTT

D: TRBD1
V: TRBV28
J: TRBJ1-1
size: NA
CDR3: CASSLGNRGHTEAFF
DNA: TGTGCCAGCAGTTTAGGTAACAGGGGGCACACTGAAGCTTTCTTT

D: NA
V: TRBV30
J: TRBJ1-6
size: few
CDR3: CAWSVEGPYSPLHF
DNA: TGTGCCTGGAGTGTAGAGGGCCCATATTCACCCCTCCACTTT

D: NA
V: TRBV7-7
J: TRBJ1-5
size: NA
CDR3: CASSPPRGGNQPQHF
DNA: TGTGCTAGCAGCCCCCCCAGGGGTGGCAATCAGCCCCAGCATTTT

D: NA
V: TRBV19
J: TRBJ1-6
size: once
CDR3: CASSIDRGTGNSPLHF
DNA: TGTGCCAGTAGTATAGATCGCGGGACGGGGAATTCACCCCTCCACTTT

D: NA
V: TRBV24-1
J: TRBJ2-5
size: NA
CDR3: CATSDRRDGETQYF
DNA: TGTGCCACCAGTGATCGGCGGGACGGGGAGACCCAGTACTTC

D: TRBD1
V: TRBV19
J: TRBJ2-7
size: once
CDR3: CASSTTGPYEQYF
DNA: TGTGCCAGTAGTACGACAGGGCCCTACGAGCAGTACTTC

D: TRBD1
V: TRBV11-2
J: TRBJ1-2
size: NA
CDR3: CASSLEQGADGYTF
DNA: TGTGCCAGCAGCTTAGAACAGGGGGCGGATGGCTACACCTTC

D: TRBD1
V: TRBV12-3/TRBV12-4
J: TRBJ2-7
size: NA
CDR3: CASRAGQAAEQYF
DNA: TGTGCCAGCAGGGCGGGACAGGCAGCCGAGCAGTACTTC

D: TRBD2
V: TRBV19
J: TRBJ2-3
size: NA
CDR3: CASRKGSGRVTDTQYF
DNA: TGTGCCAGTAGGAAGGGGAGCGGGAGGGTCACAGATACGCAGTATTTT

D: TRBD1
V: TRBV27
J: TRBJ1-4
size: once
CDR3: CASSFLGGTGGEKLFF
DNA: TGTGCCAGCAGTTTTCTTGGTGGGACAGGGGGGGAAAAACTGTTTTTT

D: TRBD1
V: TRBV5-1
J: TRBJ1-5
size: NA
CDR3: CASSPGQGRQPQHF
DNA: TGCGCCAGCAGCCCCGGACAGGGGAGGCAGCCCCAGCATTTT

D: NA
V: TRBV28
J: TRBJ1-4
size: once
CDR3: CASSGGLSLVGKLFF
DNA: TGTGCCAGCAGTGGTGGACTCTCTCTGGTGGGCAAACTGTTTTTT

D: NA
V: TRBV28
J: TRBJ1-4
size: few
CDR3: CASTDSRGGRLVNEKLFF
DNA: TGTGCCAGCACTGACTCCAGGGGTGGGCGCTTGGTTAATGAAAAACTGTTTTTT

D: NA
V: TRBV6-5
J: TRBJ2-1
size: NA
CDR3: CASTPGTPKNEQFF
DNA: TGTGCCAGCACTCCCGGGACTCCTAAAAATGAGCAGTTCTTC

D: TRBD2
V: TRBV11-3
J: TRBJ2-1
size: NA
CDR3: CASSLEAGGGHEQFF
DNA: TGTGCCAGCAGCTTAGAAGCGGGAGGGGGGCATGAGCAGTTCTTC

D: TRBD2
V: TRBV29-1
J: TRBJ2-3
size: once
CDR3: CSVESKRLAGDTDTQYF
DNA: TGCAGCGTTGAGAGCAAACGGCTAGCGGGAGACACAGATACGCAGTATTTT

D: TRBD2
V: TRBV2
J: TRBJ2-1
size: NA
CDR3: CASSLAGTSGSNEQFF
DNA: TGTGCCAGCAGCCTAGCCGGGACTAGCGGGAGTAATGAGCAGTTCTTC

D: TRBD1
V: TRBV7-9
J: TRBJ2-7
size: once
CDR3: CASSYTGGASYEQYF
DNA: TGTGCCAGCAGCTATACAGGGGGCGCTTCCTACGAGCAGTACTTC

D: NA
V: TRBV6-5
J: TRBJ1-5
size: once
CDR3: CASAPGQDQPQHF
DNA: TGTGCCAGCGCGCCTGGACAAGATCAGCCCCAGCATTTT